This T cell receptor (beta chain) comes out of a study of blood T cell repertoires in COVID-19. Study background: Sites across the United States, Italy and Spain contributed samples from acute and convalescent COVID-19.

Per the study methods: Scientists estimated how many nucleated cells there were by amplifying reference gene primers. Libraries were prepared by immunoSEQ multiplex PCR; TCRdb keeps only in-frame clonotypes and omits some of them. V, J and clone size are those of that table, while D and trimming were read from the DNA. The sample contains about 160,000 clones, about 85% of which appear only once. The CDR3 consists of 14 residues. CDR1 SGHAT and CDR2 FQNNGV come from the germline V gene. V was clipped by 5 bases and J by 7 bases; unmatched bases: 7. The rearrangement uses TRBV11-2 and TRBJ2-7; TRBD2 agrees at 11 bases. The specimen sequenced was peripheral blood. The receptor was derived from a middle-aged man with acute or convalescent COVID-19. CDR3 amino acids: CASSIPGTSGEQYF. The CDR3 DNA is TGTGCCAGCAGCATACCCGGGACTAGCGGAGAGCAGTACTTC.